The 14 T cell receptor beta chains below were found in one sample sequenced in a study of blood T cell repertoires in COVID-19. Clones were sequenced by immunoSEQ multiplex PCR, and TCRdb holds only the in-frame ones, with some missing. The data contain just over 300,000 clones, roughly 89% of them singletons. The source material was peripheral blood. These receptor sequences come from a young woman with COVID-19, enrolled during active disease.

The CDR3 DNA reads as TGTGCCAGCACACAGCCTTACACAGATACGCAGTATTTT. This encodes CASTQPYTDTQYF. The chain couples TRBV6-5 to TRBJ2-3; D remains ambiguous. The germline CDR1 and CDR2 sequences are MNHEY and SVGAGI. V lost 7 bases and J 2 bases, leaving 10 bases between the germline ends. This CDR3 is 13 amino acids long.

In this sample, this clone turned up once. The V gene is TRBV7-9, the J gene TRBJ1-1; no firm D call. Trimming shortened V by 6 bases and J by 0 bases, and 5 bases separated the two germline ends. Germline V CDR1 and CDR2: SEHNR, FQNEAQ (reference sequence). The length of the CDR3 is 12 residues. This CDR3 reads CASRLMNTEAFF. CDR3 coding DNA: TGTGCCAGCAGACTAATGAACACTGAAGCTTTCTTT. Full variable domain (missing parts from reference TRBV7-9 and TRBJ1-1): DTGVSQNPRHKITKRGQNVTFRCDPISEHNRLYWYRQTLGQGPEFLTYFQNEAQLEKSRLLSDRFSAERPKGSFSTLEIQRTEQGDSAMYLCASRLMNTEAFFGQGTRLTVV.

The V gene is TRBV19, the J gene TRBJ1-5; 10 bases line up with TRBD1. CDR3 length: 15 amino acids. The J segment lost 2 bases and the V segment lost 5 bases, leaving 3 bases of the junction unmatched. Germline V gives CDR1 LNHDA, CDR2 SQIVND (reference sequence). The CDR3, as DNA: TGTGCCAGTAGTCGGGACAGGGGAGGCAATCAGCCCCAGCATTTT. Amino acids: CASSRDRGGNQPQHF.

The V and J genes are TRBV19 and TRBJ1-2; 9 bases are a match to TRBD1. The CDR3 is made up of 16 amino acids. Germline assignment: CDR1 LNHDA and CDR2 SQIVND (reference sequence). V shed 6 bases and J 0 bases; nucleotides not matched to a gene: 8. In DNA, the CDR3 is TGTGCCAGTAGCTCACAGGGGGCGGGAGCTAACTATGGCTACACCTTC. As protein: CASSSQGAGANYGYTF.

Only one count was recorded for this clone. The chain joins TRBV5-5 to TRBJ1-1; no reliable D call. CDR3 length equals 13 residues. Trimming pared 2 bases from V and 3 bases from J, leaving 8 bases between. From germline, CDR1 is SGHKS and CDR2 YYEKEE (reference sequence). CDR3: CASSFSGDTEAFF. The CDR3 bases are TGTGCCAGCAGCTTCTCTGGAGACACTGAAGCTTTCTTT. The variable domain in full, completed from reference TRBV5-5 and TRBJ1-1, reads DAGVTQSPTHLIKTRGQQVTLRCSPISGHKSVSWYQQVLGQGPQFIFQYYEKEERGRGNFPDRFSARQFPNYSSELNVNALLLGDSALYLCASSFSGDTEAFFGQGTRLTVV.

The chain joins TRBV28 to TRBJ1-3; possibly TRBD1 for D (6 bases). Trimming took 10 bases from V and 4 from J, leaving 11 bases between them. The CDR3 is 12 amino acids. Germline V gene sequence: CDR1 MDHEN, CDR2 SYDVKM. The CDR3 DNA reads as TGTGCCACCATAACAGGGGGAAACACCATATATTTT. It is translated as CATITGGNTIYF.

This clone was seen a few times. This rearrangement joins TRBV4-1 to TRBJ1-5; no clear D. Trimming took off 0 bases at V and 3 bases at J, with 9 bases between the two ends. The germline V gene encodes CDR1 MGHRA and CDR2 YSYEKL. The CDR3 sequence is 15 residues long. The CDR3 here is CASSQDGQDNQPQHF. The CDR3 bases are TGCGCCAGCAGCCAAGATGGTCAGGACAATCAGCCCCAGCATTTT.

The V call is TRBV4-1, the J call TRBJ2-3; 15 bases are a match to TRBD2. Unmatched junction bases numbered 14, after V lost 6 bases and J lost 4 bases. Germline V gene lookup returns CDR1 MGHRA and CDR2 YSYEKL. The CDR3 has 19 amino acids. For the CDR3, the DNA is TGCGCCAGCAGTCGTTTCTTTGGACTAGCGGGGGGGCAATCAGATACGCAGTATTTT. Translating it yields CASSRFFGLAGGQSDTQYF.

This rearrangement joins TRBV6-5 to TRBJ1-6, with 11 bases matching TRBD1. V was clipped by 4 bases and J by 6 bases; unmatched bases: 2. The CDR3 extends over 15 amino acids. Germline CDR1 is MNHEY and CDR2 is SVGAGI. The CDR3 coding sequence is TGTGCCAGCAGTTCGGACAGGGGGCGTAATTCACCCCTCCACTTT. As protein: CASSSDRGRNSPLHF.

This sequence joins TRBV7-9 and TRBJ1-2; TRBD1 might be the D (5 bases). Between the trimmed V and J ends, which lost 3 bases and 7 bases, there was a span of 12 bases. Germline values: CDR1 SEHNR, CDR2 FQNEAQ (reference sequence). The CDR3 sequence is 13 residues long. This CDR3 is CASSFGGSSGYTF. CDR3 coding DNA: TGTGCCAGCAGCTTCGGGGGAAGCTCTGGCTACACCTTC.

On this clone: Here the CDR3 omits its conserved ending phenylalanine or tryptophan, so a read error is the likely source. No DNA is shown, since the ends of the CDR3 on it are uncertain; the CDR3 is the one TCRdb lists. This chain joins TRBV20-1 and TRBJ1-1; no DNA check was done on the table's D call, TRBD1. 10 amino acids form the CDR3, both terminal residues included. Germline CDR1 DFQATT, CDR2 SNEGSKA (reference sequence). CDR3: CSAPGTGGTM.

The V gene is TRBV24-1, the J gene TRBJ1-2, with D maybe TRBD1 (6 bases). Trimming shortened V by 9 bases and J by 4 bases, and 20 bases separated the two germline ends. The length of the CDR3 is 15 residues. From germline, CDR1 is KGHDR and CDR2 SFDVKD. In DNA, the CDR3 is TGTGCCACCCTTGGACAGCTTACGGGTGGCTATGGCTACACCTTC. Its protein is CATLGQLTGGYGYTF.

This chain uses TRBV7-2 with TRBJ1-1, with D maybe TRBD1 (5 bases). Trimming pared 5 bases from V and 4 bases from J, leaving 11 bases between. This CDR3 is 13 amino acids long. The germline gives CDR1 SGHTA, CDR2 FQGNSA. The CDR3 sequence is CASSPGGLTEAFF. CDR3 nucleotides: TGTGCCAGCAGCCCCGGGGGTCTCACTGAAGCTTTCTTT.

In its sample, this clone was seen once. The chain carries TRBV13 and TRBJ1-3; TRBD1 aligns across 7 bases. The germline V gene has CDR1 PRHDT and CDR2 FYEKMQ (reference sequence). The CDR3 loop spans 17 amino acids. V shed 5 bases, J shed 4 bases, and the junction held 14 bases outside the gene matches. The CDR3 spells CASSQLLEGGGGNTIYF. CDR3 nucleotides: TGTGCCAGCAGCCAACTTTTGGAAGGGGGCGGAGGAAACACCATATATTTT.